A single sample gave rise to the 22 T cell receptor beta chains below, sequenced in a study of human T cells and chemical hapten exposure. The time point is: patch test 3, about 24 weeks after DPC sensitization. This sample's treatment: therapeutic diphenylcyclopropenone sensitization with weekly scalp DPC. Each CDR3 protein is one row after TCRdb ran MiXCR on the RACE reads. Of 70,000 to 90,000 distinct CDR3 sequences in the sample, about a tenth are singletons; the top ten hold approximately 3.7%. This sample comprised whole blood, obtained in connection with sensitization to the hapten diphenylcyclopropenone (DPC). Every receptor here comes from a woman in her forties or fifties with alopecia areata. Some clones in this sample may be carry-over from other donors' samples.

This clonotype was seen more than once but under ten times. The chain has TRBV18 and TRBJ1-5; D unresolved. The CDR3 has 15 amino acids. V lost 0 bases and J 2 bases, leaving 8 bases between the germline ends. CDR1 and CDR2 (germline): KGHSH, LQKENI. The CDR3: CASSPPVSGNQPQHF. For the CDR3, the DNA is TGTGCCAGCTCACCACCGGTGTCGGGCAATCAGCCCCAGCATTTT.

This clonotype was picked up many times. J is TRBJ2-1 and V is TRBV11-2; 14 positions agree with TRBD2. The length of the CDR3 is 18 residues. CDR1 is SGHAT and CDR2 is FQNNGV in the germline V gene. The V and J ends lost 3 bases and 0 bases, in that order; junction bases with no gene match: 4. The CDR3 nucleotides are TGTGCCAGCAGCTTCGGACTAGCGGGAGGCAACTCCTACAATGAGCAGTTCTTC. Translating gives CASSFGLAGGNSYNEQFF.

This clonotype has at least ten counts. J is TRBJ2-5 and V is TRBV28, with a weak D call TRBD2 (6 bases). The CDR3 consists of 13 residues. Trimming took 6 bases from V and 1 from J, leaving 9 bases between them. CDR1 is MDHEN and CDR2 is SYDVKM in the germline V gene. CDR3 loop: CASSRGGQETQYF. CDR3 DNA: TGTGCCAGCAGCCGGGGAGGCCAAGAGACCCAGTACTTC.

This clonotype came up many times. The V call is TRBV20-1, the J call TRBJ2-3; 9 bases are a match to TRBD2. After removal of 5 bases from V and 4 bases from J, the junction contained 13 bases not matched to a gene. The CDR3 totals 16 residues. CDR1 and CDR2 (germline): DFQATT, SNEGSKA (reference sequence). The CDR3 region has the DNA TGCAGTGCTTCGGATGCGCGGGAGGGCCCGGCAGATACGCAGTATTTT. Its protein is CSASDAREGPADTQYF.

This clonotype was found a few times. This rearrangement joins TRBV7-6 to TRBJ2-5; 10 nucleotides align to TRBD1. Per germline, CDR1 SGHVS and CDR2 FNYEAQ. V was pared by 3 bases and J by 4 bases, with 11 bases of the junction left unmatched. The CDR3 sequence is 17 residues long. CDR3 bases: TGTGCCAGCAGCTTGTTGGCCGTAGGACAGGGGGGAGAGACCCAGTACTTC. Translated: CASSLLAVGQGGETQYF.

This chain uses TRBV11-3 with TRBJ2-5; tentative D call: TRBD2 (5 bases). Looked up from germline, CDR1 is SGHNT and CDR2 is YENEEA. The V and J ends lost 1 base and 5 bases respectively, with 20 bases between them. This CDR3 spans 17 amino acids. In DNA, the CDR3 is TGTGCCAGCAGCTTAGGAGCTAGCTCCCTTCGCCAGGAGACCCAGTACTTC. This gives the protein CASSLGASSLRQETQYF.

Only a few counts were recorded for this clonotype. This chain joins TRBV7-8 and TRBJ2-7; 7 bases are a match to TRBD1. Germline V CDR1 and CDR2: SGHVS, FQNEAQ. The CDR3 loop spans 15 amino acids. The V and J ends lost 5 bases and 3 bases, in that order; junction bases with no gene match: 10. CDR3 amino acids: CASSPYRDRVYEQYF. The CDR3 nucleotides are TGTGCCAGCAGCCCCTACCGGGACAGAGTCTACGAGCAGTACTTC.

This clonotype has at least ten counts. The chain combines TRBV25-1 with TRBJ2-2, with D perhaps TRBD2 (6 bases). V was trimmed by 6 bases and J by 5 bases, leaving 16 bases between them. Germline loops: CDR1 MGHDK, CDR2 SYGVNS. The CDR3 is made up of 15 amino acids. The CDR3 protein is CASSEEGQRTGELFF. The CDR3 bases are TGTGCCAGCAGCGAGGAGGGCCAAAGAACCGGGGAGCTGTTTTTT.

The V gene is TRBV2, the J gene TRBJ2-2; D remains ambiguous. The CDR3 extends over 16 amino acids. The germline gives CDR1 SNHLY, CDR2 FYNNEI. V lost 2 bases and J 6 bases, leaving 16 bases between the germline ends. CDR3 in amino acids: CASSEFFGGSAGELFF. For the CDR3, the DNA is TGTGCCAGCAGTGAATTCTTCGGTGGATCCGCCGGGGAGCTGTTTTTT.

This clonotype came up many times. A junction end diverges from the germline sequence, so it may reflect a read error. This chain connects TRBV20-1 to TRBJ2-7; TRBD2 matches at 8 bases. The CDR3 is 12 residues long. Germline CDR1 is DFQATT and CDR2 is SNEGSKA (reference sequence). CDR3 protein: CSARQNTGGPRF. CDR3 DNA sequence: TGCAGTGCTAGACAGAATACGGGAGGGCCCCGATTC.

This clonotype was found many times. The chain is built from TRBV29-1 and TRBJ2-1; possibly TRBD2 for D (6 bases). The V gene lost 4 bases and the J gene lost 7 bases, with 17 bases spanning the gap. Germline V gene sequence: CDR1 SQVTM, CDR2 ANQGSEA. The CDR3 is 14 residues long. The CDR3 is CSVAPSAGLNEQFF. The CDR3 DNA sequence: TGCAGCGTTGCGCCCTCAGCGGGTTTAAATGAGCAGTTCTTC.

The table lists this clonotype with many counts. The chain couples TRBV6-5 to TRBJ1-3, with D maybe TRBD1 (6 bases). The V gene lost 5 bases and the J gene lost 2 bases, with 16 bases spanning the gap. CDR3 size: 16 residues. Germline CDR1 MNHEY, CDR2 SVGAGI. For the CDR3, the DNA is TGTGCCAGCAGTCCCGGGACAAGGGTTCCTGGAAACACCATATATTTT. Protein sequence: CASSPGTRVPGNTIYF.

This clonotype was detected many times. CDR3 DNA: TGCAGCGTTGAGTTGGGGAATGGCTACACCTTC. This codes for CSVELGNGYTF. The gene calls are TRBV29-1 and TRBJ1-2; the D is unclear. From germline, CDR1 is SQVTM and CDR2 ANQGSEA. This CDR3 is built from 11 residues. Trimming cost V 3 bases and J 6 bases, with 8 bases left between them. Filled out from reference TRBV29-1 and TRBJ1-2, the complete variable domain reads SAVISQKPSRDICQRGTSLTIQCQVDSQVTMMFWYRQQPGQSLTLIATANQGSEATYESGFVIDKFPISRPNLTFSTLTVSNMSPEDSSIYLCSVELGNGYTFGSGTRLTVV.

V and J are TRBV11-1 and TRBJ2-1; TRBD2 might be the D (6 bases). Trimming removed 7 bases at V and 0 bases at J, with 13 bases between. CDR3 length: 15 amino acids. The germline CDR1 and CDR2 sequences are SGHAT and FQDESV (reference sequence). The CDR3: CASNKVGGSYNEQFF. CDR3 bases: TGTGCCAGCAACAAAGTCGGGGGCTCCTACAATGAGCAGTTCTTC.

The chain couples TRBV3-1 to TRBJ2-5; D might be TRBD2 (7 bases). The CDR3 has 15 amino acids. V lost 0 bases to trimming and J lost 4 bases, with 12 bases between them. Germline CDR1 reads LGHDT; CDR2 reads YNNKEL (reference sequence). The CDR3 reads CASSQDWGGGETQYF. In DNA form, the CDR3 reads TGTGCCAGCAGCCAAGATTGGGGGGGCGGAGAGACCCAGTACTTC.

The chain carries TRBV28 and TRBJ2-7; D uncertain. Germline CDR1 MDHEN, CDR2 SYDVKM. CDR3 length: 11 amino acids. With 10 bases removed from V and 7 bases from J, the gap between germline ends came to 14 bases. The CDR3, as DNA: TGTGCCACCGTAAACCCCCAGGAGCAGTACTTC. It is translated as CATVNPQEQYF.

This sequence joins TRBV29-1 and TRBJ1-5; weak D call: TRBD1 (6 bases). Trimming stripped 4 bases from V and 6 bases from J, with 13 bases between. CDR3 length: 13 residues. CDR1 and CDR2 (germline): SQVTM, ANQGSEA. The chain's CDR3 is CSVAPGGGQPQHF. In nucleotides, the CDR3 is TGCAGCGTTGCCCCTGGAGGGGGTCAGCCCCAGCATTTT.

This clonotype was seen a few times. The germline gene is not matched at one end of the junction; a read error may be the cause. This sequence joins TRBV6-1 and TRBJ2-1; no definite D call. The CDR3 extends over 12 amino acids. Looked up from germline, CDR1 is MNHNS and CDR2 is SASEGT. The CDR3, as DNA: TGTGTCAGCTTTCTCCTAGAAACTGAGCAGTTCTTC. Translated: CVSFLLETEQFF.

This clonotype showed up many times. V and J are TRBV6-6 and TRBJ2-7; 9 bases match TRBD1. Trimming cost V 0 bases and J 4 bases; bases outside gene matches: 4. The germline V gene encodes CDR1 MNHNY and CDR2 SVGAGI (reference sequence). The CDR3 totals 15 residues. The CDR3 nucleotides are TGTGCCAGCAGTTACTCGACGGACAGGGGATACGAGCAGTACTTC. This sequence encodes CASSYSTDRGYEQYF.

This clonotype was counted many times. In DNA form, the CDR3 reads TGTGCCAGCAGTTTAGGGAGACTAGCGAACAAAAACATTCAGTACTTC. Translating it yields CASSLGRLANKNIQYF. The chain uses TRBV12-3 or TRBV12-4 and TRBJ2-4; 8 bases match TRBD2. V trimming: 1 base; J trimming: 3 bases; junction bases outside the gene matches: 5. The length of the CDR3 is 16 residues.

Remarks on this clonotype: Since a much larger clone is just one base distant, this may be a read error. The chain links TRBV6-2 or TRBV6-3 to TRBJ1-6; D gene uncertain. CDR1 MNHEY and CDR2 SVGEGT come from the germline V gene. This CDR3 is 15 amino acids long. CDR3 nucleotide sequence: TGTGCCAGCTGTTACTCGTATCCCCGGAATTCACCCCTCCACTTT. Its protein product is CASCYSYPRNSPLHF.

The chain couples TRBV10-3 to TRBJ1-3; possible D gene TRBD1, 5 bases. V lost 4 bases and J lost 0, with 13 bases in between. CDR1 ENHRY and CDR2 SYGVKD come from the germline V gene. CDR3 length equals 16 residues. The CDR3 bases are TGTGCCATCAGTGCTCGGGGCCACAGCTCTGGAAACACCATATATTTT. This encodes CAISARGHSSGNTIYF.